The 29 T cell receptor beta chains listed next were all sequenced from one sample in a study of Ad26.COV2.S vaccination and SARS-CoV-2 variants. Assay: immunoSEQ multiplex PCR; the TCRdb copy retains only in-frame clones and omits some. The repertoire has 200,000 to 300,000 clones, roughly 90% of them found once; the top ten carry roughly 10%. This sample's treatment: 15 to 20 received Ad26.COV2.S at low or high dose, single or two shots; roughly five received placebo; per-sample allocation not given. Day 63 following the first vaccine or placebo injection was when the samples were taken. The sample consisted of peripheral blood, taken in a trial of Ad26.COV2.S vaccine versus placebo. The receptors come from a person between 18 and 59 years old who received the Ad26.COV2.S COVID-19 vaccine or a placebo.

CDR3 region: CASSPGGVGYTF. The CDR3 DNA is TGTGCCAGCAGTCCTGGTGGAGTTGGCTACACCTTC. The V call is TRBV28, the J call TRBJ1-2; D unclear. This CDR3 has 12 amino acids. The ends were cut back, 5 bases at V and 7 bases at J, with 11 bases in the middle. Germline V CDR1 and CDR2: MDHEN, SYDVKM.

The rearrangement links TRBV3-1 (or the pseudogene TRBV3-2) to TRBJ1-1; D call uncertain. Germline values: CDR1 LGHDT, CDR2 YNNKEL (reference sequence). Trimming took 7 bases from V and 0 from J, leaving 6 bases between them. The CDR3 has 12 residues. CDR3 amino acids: CASKNLNTEAFF. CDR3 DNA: TGTGCCAGCAAGAACTTGAACACTGAAGCTTTCTTT.

DNA of the CDR3: TGTGCCAGCAGCCCCGGGACAGGGGGTTGGTCTGGGGCCAACGTCCTGACTTTC. This codes for CASSPGTGGWSGANVLTF. V gene TRBV13 combines with J gene TRBJ2-6, with 11 bases lining up with TRBD1. This CDR3 comprises 18 residues. CDR1 is PRHDT, CDR2 FYEKMQ, per germline (reference sequence). V was pared by 5 bases and J by 1 base, with 7 bases of the junction left unmatched.

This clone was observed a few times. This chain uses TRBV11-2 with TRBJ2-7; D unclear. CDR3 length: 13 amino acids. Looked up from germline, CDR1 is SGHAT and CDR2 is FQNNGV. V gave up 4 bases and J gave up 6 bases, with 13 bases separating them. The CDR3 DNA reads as TGTGCCAGCAGCTCGAGTCCAACTACCGAGCAGTACTTC. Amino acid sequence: CASSSSPTTEQYF.

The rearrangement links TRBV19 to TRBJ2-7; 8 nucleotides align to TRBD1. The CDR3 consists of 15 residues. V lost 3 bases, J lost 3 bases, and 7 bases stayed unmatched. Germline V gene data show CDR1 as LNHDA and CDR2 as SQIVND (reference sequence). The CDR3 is CASSIEDRANYEQYF. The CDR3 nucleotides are TGTGCCAGTAGTATCGAGGACAGGGCAAACTACGAGCAGTACTTC.

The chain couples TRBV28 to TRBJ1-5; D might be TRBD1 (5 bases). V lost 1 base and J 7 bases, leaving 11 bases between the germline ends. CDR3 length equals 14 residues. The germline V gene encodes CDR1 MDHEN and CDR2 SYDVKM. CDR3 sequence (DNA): TGTGCCAGCAGTTTATCAGGGATCTGGCAGCCCCAGCATTTT. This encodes CASSLSGIWQPQHF.

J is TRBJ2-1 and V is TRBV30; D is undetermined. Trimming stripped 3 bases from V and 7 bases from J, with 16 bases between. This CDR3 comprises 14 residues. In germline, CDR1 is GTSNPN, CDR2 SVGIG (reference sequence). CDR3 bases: TGTGCCTGGAGCTCTACCTCGTCTGGTAATGAGCAGTTCTTC. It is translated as CAWSSTSSGNEQFF.

DNA of the CDR3: TGTGCCAGCAGCGGATACAGGGGGTTCGAGCAGTACTTC. Translated, it gives CASSGYRGFEQYF. The chain uses TRBV9 and TRBJ2-7; 8 nucleotides align to TRBD1. Looked up from germline, CDR1 is SGDLS and CDR2 is YYNGEE. This CDR3 spans 13 amino acids. J gave up 6 bases and V 3 bases, and 5 bases lay outside the gene matches.

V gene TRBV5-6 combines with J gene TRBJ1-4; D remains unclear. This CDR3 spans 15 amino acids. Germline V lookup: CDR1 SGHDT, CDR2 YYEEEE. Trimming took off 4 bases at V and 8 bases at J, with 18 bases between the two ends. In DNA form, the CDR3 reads TGTGCCAGCAGCCCTGTTGGGGAAAGTGGGGAAAAACTGTTTTTT. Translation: CASSPVGESGEKLFF.

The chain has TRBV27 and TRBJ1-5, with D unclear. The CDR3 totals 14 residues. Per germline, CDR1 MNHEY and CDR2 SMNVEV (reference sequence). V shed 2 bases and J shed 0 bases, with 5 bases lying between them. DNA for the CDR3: TGTGCCAGCAGTTTAGGAGATAGCAATCAGCCCCAGCATTTT. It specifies CASSLGDSNQPQHF.

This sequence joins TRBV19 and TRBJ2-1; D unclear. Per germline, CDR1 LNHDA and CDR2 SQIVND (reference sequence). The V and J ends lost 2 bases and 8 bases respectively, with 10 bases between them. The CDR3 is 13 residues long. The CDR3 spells CASSILVSDEQFF. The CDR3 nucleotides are TGTGCCAGTAGTATACTAGTTTCGGATGAGCAGTTCTTC.

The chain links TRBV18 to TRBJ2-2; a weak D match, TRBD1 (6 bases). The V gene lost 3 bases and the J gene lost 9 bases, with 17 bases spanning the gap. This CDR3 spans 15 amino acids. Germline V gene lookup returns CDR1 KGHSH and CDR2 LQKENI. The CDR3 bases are TGTGCCAGCTCACCTAAGGCAGGGGCTGCTTGGGAGCTGTTTTTT. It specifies CASSPKAGAAWELFF. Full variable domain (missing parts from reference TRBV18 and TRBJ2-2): NAGVMQNPRHLVRRRGQEARLRCSPMKGHSHVYWYRQLPEEGLKFMVYLQKENIIDESGMPKERFSAEFPKEGPSILRIQQVVRGDSAAYFCASSPKAGAAWELFFGEGSRLTVL.

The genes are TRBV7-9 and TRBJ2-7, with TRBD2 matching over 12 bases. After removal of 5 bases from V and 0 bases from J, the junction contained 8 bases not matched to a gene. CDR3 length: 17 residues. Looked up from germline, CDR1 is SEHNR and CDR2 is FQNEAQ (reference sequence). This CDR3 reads CASSPIQLAGGSYEQYF. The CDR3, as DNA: TGTGCCAGCAGCCCGATCCAACTAGCGGGAGGCTCCTACGAGCAGTACTTC.

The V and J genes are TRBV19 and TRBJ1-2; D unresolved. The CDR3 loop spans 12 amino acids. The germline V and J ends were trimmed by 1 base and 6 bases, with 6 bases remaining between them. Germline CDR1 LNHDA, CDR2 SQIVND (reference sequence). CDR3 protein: CASSIGADGYTF. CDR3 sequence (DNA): TGTGCCAGTAGTATAGGGGCGGATGGCTACACCTTC.

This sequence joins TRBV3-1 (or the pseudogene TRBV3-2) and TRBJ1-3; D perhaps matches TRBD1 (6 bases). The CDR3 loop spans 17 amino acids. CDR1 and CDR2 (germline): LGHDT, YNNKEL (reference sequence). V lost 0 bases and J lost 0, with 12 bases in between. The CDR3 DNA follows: TGTGCCAGCAGCCAAGATTTCAGGGGCGGCTCTGGAAACACCATATATTTT. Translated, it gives CASSQDFRGGSGNTIYF.

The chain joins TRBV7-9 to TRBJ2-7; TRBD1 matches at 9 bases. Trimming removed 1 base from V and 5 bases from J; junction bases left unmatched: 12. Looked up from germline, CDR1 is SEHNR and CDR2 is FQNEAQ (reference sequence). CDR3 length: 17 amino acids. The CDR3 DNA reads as TGTGCCAGCAGCTTAGACCCTGTGGGACAGGGTGGAAACGAGCAGTACTTC. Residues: CASSLDPVGQGGNEQYF.

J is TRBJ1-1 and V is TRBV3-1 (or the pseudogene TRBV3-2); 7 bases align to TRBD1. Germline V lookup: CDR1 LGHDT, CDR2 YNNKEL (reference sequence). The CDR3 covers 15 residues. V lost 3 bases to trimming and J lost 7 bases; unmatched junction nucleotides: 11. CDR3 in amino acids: CASSHAGQAKGEAFF. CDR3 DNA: TGTGCCAGCAGCCACGCAGGACAGGCGAAGGGTGAAGCTTTCTTT.

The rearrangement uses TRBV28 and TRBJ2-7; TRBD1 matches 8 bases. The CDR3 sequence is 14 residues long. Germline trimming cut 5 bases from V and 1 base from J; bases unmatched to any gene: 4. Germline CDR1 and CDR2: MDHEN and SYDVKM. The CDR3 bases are TGTGCCAGCAGTATACAGGGGGAATCCTACGAGCAGTACTTC. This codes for CASSIQGESYEQYF.

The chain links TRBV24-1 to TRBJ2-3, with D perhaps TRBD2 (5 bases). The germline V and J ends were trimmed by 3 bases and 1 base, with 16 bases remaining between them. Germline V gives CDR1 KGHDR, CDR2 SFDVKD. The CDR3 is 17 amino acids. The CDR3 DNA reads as TGTGCCACCAGTGATCCTGGTGATAGCGCGGGCACAGATACGCAGTATTTT. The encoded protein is CATSDPGDSAGTDTQYF.

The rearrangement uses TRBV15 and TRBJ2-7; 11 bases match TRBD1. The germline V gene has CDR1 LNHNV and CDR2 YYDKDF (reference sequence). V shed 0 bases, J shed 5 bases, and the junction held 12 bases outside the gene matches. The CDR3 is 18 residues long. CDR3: CATSRDVGGQGVSHEQYF. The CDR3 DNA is TGTGCCACCAGCAGAGATGTAGGGGGACAGGGGGTATCCCACGAGCAGTACTTC.

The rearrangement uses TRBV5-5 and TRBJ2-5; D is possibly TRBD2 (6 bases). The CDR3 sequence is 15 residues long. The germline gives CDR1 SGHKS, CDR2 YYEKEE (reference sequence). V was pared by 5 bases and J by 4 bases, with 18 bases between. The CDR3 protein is CASSMPGAGRETQYF. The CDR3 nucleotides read TGTGCCAGCAGTATGCCGGGAGCCGGGCGAGAGACCCAGTACTTC.

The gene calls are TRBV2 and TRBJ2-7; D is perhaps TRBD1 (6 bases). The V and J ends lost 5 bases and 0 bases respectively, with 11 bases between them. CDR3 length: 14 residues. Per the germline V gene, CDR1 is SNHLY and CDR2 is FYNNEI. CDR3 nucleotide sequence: TGTGCCAGCAGTATGGGACACCACTCCTACGAGCAGTACTTC. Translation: CASSMGHHSYEQYF.

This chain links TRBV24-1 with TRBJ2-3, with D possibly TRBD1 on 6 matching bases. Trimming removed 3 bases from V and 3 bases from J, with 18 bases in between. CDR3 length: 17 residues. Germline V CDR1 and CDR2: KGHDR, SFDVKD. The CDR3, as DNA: TGTGCCACCAGTGATCCTACTATTATCAGGGGAACAGATACGCAGTATTTT. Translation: CATSDPTIIRGTDTQYF.

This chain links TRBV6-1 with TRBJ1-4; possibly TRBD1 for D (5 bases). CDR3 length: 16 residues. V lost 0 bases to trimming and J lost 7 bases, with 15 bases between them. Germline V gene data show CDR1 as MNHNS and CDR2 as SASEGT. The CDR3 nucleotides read TGTGCCAGCAGTGAAGCCCCCGGGACGGGGAGTGAAAAACTGTTTTTT. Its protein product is CASSEAPGTGSEKLFF.

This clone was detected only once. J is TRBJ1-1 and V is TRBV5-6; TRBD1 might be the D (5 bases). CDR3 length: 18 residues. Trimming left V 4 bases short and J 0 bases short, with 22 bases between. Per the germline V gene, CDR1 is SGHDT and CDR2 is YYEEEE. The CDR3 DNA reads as TGTGCCAGCAGCCCATTCGTCAGGGAAGAGGGTTTGAACACTGAAGCTTTCTTT. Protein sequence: CASSPFVREEGLNTEAFF.

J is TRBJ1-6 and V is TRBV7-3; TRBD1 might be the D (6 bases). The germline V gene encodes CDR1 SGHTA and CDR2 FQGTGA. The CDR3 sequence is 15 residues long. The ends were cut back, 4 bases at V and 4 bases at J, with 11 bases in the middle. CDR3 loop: CASSSDSAYNSPLHF. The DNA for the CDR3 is TGTGCCAGCAGCTCGGACAGCGCTTATAATTCACCCCTCCACTTT.

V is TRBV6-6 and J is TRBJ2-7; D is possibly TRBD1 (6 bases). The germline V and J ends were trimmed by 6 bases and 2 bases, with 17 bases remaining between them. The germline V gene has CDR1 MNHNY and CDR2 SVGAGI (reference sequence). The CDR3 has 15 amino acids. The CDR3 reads CASRPYRDRTYEQYF. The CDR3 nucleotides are TGTGCCAGCAGGCCCTACAGGGATCGTACCTACGAGCAGTACTTC.

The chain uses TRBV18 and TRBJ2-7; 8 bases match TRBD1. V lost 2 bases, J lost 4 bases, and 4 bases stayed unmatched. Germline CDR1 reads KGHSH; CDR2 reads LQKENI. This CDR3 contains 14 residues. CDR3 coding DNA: TGTGCCAGCTCACCAAACAGGGGGGCTTACGAGCAGTACTTC. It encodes CASSPNRGAYEQYF.

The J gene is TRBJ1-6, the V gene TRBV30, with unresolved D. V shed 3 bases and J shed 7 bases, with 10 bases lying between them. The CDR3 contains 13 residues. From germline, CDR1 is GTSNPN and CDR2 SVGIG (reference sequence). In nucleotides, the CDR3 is TGTGCCTGGAGGGTCCGACCAAATTCACCCCTCCACTTT. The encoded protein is CAWRVRPNSPLHF.